This T cell receptor (beta chain) was profiled in a study of cytomegalovirus exposure and HLA in healthy donors. V lost 4 bases and J lost 1, with 13 bases in between. The CDR3 length is 15 residues. The germline V gene has CDR1 SGHRS and CDR2 YFSETQ. Concerning this clone: Its antigen is as yet unknown.

Primers for the PCR totalled 60 Vbeta and 13 Jbeta. This table comes from immunoSEQ multiplex PCR, and its TCRdb copy is limited to in-frame clones, with some not included. The data show roughly 83,000 clones, about four fifths seen once. Notes on the study in general: High sensitivity and specificity were reportedly achieved when the classifier diagnosed cytomegalovirus status. Association of a missense DCLRE1C variant with TCR beta V- and J-gene trimming was reported in a later analysis.

This clonotype was obtained from a man aged 55 to 69 in good health and CMV-seronegative. The specimen sequenced was PBMCs. The chain recombines TRBV5-1 with TRBJ2-3; a weak D match, TRBD2 (7 bases). The CDR3 DNA reads TGCGCCAGCAGCCCCGGGGGGCTTGGCACAGATACGCAGTATTTT. Protein product: CASSPGGLGTDTQYF. The whole variable domain, filled in from reference TRBV5-1 and TRBJ2-3, reads KAGVTQTPRYLIKTRGQQVTLSCSPISGHRSVSWYQQTPGQGLQFLFEYFSETQRNKGNFPGRFSGRQFSNSRSEMNVSTLELGDSALYLCASSPGGLGTDTQYFGPGTRLTVL.